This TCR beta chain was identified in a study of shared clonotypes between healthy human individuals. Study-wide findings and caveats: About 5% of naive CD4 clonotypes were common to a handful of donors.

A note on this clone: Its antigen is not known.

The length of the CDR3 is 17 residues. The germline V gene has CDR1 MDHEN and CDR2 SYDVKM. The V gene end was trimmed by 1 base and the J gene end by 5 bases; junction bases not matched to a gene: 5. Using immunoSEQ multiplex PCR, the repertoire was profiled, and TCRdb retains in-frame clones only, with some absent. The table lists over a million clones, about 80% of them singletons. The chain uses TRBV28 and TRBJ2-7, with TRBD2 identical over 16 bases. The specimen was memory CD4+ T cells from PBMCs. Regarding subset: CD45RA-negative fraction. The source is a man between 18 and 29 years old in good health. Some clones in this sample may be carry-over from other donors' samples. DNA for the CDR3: TGTGCCAGCAGTTTATACGGGACTAGCGGGAGGGCCGACGAGCAGTACTTC. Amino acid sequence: CASSLYGTSGRADEQYF.